The 4 T cell receptor beta chains below come from one sample, sequenced in a study of T cells after yellow fever vaccination (dated by TCRdb to between 2018 and 2021). The protocol used for the library was 5' RACE. TCRdb records Illumina NovaSeq 6000 as the sequencer. The public reads were reprocessed in TCRdb via fastp at Q25 and MiXCR, keeping in-frame beta chains. Rows with a matching CDR3 protein are joined into one entry that keeps the most common DNA and genes. The sample table records about 340,000 distinct CDR3 sequences; approximately 13% of these occur just once. 2.5% to 4% of the sample rests with the top ten. What the treatment or condition label conveys for this sample: live attenuated yellow fever vaccine strain. The sequencing here drew on CD4+ T cells sorted from PBMCs, taken 15 days after the yellow fever booster vaccination. The receptors were gathered from a man between 18 and 29 years old who received the YFV17D yellow fever vaccine.

The chain employs TRBV10-3 and TRBJ1-6; the D is unclear. Trimming took 0 bases from V and 7 from J, leaving 10 bases between them. This CDR3 is 15 amino acids long. Germline V gene lookup returns CDR1 ENHRY and CDR2 SYGVKD. The CDR3 DNA sequence: TGTGCCATCAGTGAGTCTTCTGGGAGCAATTCACCCCTCCACTTT. Translating gives CAISESSGSNSPLHF.

This clonotype was seen only a few times. The chain couples TRBV2 to TRBJ2-7; D is perhaps TRBD2 (6 bases). CDR1 is SNHLY, CDR2 FYNNEI, per germline. CDR3 size: 13 residues. With 4 bases removed from V and 5 bases from J, the gap between germline ends came to 12 bases. CDR3 sequence (DNA): TGTGCCAGCAGTGCGTCGGGAGTCAACGAGCAGTACTTC. Protein sequence: CASSASGVNEQYF.

This clonotype has a handful of counts. J is TRBJ2-6 and V is TRBV13; TRBD2 matches at 7 bases. Losses at the gene ends were 7 bases for V and 0 bases for J; bases not matched to a gene: 15. The CDR3 length is 19 residues. The germline V gene has CDR1 PRHDT and CDR2 FYEKMQ (reference sequence). The CDR3 nucleotides are TGTGCCAGCAAAGGAAGATGGGACTATCGGGGCTCTGGGGCCAACGTCCTGACTTTC. It yields the protein CASKGRWDYRGSGANVLTF.

Comments on this clonotype: An end of the junction differs from the germline gene, which may be a read error. For the CDR3, the DNA is TGCGCCAGCAGCCAAGATAAAGGGGGTAGCCATCAGCCCCAGCATTTT. Amino acid sequence: CASSQDKGGSHQPQHF. V gene TRBV4-1 combines with J gene TRBJ1-5, with a possible D match to TRBD1 (6 bases). The germline V gene has CDR1 MGHRA and CDR2 YSYEKL. This CDR3 spans 16 amino acids.